One and the same sample provided the 22 T cell receptor beta chains below, sequenced in a study of CD8+ T cells in alopecia areata. The sequencing template was cDNA reverse transcribed from extracted RNA. Profiling relied on immunoSEQ multiplex PCR, and the TCRdb table lists in-frame clones only, not all of them. The table records around 100,000 clones without singletons, the ten largest covering 15% to 20%. The sequenced material came from lesional skin. These receptors all come from a C3H/HeJ mouse with alopecia areata. The MHC haplotype of this mouse line is H2-k.

Worth noting for this clone: The germline and genes are mouse ones. Read data end 4 residues before the CDR3 end; the end is taken from the germline J gene. The chain has TRBV13-3 and TRBJ2-4, with a possible D match to TRBD1 (5 bases). The CDR3 consists of 16 residues. V dropped 2 bases and J dropped 1 base, with 14 bases sitting between them. The germline V gene has CDR1 NNHDY and CDR2 SYVADS. The CDR3 spells CASSEPDQGGQNTLYF. The sequenced CDR3 bases are TGTGCCAGCAGTGAGCCGGATCAGGGTGGTCAAAAC.

This clone was recorded a few times. Gene names and germline refer to mouse. CDR3 DNA (partial): TGCACCTGCAGTGCAGATCCCCCGGGACTGGGGGCCTAT. Protein product: CTCSADPPGLGAY. The full CDR3 is CTCSADPPGLGAYEQYF. The chain combines TRBV1 with TRBJ2-7; 11 nucleotides line up with TRBD2. The read finishes 4 residues shy of the CDR3 end, and the germline J gene is used to complete it. V gave up 0 bases and J gave up 2 bases; unmatched junction bases: 6. This CDR3 comprises 17 residues. Germline values: CDR1 NSQYPW, CDR2 LRSPGD (reference sequence).

Note on this clone: Gene names are mouse gene names. The read stops 4 residues short of the end of the CDR3; the missing end is completed from the germline J gene. The chain employs TRBV16 and TRBJ2-1; 9 positions match TRBD1. V was clipped by 5 bases and J by 6 bases; unmatched bases: 11. Germline V gene lookup returns CDR1 SGHSA and CDR2 FRNQAP. CDR3 length: 16 residues. CDR3 loop: CASSPGQGRGFAEQFF. The DNA read from the CDR3 is TGTGCAAGCAGCCCGGGACAGGGAAGGGGATTTGCT.

This clone was counted a few times. Germline and genes here are mouse. The CDR3 end lies 4 residues beyond the end of the read and is filled in from the germline J gene. J is TRBJ2-7 and V is TRBV13-3, with 12 bases matching TRBD1. The CDR3 is 15 residues long. Trimming removed 4 bases from V and 3 bases from J; junction bases left unmatched: 5. Germline lookup yields CDR1 NNHDY and CDR2 SYVADS. Partial CDR3 DNA: TGTGCCAGCAGTTTCCGGGACAGGGGGCTCTAT. Amino acids: CASSFRDRGLY. The full CDR3 reads CASSFRDRGLYEQYF.

Concerning this clone: These gene names are mouse names. The sequenced fragment ends 4 residues before the CDR3 boundary, so the rest is inferred from the germline J gene. The rearrangement links TRBV13-3 to TRBJ2-5, with 13 bases lining up with TRBD2. This CDR3 is built from 16 residues. The germline CDR1 and CDR2 sequences are NNHDY and SYVADS. The CDR3 bases that were read are TGTGCCAGCAGTGCCGGACTGGGGGGGCTTAGGGAC. This encodes CASSAGLGGLRD. The entire CDR3 protein reads CASSAGLGGLRDTQYF. The variable domain in full, completed from reference TRBV13-3 and TRBJ2-5, reads EAAVTQSPRSKVAVTGGKVTLSCHQTNNHDYMYWYRQDTGHGLRLIHYSYVADSTEKGDIPDGYKASRPSQENFSLILELASLSQTAVYFCASSAGLGGLRDTQYFGPGTRLLVL.

In this sample, this clone turned up many times. Each gene name is a mouse one. CDR3 amino acids: CASSGLVDWGAYEQYF. Incomplete CDR3 DNA: TGTGCCAGCAGTGGACTCGTCGACTGGGGGGCCTAT. The chain recombines TRBV13-3 with TRBJ2-7, with 10 bases that match TRBD2. Read data end 4 residues before the CDR3 end; the end is taken from the germline J gene. CDR3 size: 16 residues. Germline loops: CDR1 NNHDY, CDR2 SYVADS. The ends lost 3 bases at V and 2 bases at J; junction bases unmatched: 8.

This clone was picked up a small number of times. The germline and genes are mouse ones. The read ends 4 residues early relative to the CDR3; the germline J gene fills the gap. This chain links TRBV19 with TRBJ1-1; possible D gene TRBD1, 5 bases. Germline values: CDR1 FNHDT, CDR2 SITEND (reference sequence). V shed 0 bases and J shed 3 bases, with 9 bases lying between them. The CDR3 is 14 residues long. The CDR3 is CASSIVQGDTEVFF. The sequenced part of the CDR3 DNA is TGTGCCAGCAGTATAGTCCAGGGCGACACA.

Concerning this clone itself: Germline and genes: mouse. The read finishes 4 residues shy of the CDR3 end, and the germline J gene is used to complete it. The rearrangement links TRBV1 to TRBJ1-4; D is possibly TRBD1 (6 bases). CDR1 and CDR2 (germline): NSQYPW, LRSPGD (reference sequence). The CDR3 is made up of 15 amino acids. CDR3 region: CTCSALKGEGERLFF. CDR3 DNA (partial): TGCACCTGCAGTGCATTGAAGGGGGAGGGCGAA.

As concerns this clone: Gene names are mouse gene names. The CDR3 goes on 4 residues after the read ends, and that part is filled in from the germline J gene. The V and J genes are TRBV1 and TRBJ1-4; D call uncertain. The V end lost 9 bases, the J end lost 2 bases, and 7 bases lay between the germline ends. There are 12 residues in the CDR3. Germline V gives CDR1 NSQYPW, CDR2 LRSPGD (reference sequence). The CDR3 region is CTCSGSNERLFF. The part of the CDR3 DNA that was read is TGCACCTGTTCAGGATCCAACGAA.

A word on this clone: All gene names here are mouse names. The missing CDR3 end, 4 residues past where the read stops, is filled in from the germline J gene. V is TRBV19 and J is TRBJ2-3; 8 nucleotides match TRBD2. V dropped 3 bases and J dropped 4; count of bases not matched to a gene: 4. CDR1 and CDR2 (germline): FNHDT, SITEND (reference sequence). The CDR3 has 14 amino acids. CDR3 residues: CASSTAGGSETLYF. The sequenced part of the CDR3 DNA is TGTGCCAGCAGTACGGCTGGGGGGTCAGAA.

This clone has more than one count but fewer than ten. Gene names are mouse gene names. The DNA ends 4 residues before the CDR3 does, and the rest of the CDR3 is filled in from the germline J gene. The chain is built from TRBV14 and TRBJ2-3, with 7 bases identical to TRBD1. Per the germline V gene, CDR1 is SGHDT and CDR2 is FRDEAV. V shed 5 bases, J shed 2 bases, and the junction held 5 bases outside the gene matches. The CDR3 is 14 residues long. CDR3 region: CASSSGTVAETLYF. Partial CDR3 DNA: TGTGCCAGCAGCTCCGGGACAGTTGCAGAA.

This clone has just a few counts. Gene names denote mouse genes. The DNA ends 4 residues before the CDR3 does, and the rest of the CDR3 is filled in from the germline J gene. The J gene is TRBJ2-3, the V gene TRBV13-3; maybe TRBD1 (6 bases). Trimming took 3 bases from V and 3 from J, leaving 11 bases between them. This CDR3 is built from 14 residues. Looked up from germline, CDR1 is NNHDY and CDR2 is SYVADS. CDR3 DNA (partial): TGTGCCAGCAGTGCGACAGGAGGGGCAGAA. Translated: CASSATGGAE. The whole CDR3 sequence reads CASSATGGAETLYF.

A note on this clone: Gene names and germline match the mouse. The read comes to an end 4 residues before the CDR3 does, leaving the germline J gene to fill in the end. The gene calls are TRBV5 and TRBJ2-7, with TRBD1 matching over 9 bases. The CDR3 is made up of 13 amino acids. CDR1 and CDR2 (germline): LGHNA, YNLKQL (reference sequence). The CDR3 is CASSPGTGYEQYF. The sequenced part of the CDR3 DNA is TGTGCCAGCAGCCCCGGGACAGGGTAT.

A word on this clone: Mouse gene names apply. The read is 4 residues too short to cover the CDR3 end, so that end is filled in from the germline J gene. The genes are TRBV19 and TRBJ2-1; 14 nucleotides match TRBD2. Germline CDR1 is FNHDT and CDR2 is SITEND (reference sequence). This CDR3 is built from 16 residues. The trim removed 6 bases at V and 5 bases at J, leaving 7 bases unmatched. This chain's CDR3 is CASIMAGLGGHAEQFF. CDR3 DNA, as far as it was read: TGTGCCAGCATTATGGCGGGACTGGGGGGGCATGCT.

There are a few counts of this clone. Genes and germline are mouse. Sequencing ends 4 residues short of the CDR3 end; the germline J gene provides the rest. The chain couples TRBV14 to TRBJ2-2; 9 bases map to TRBD2. Unmatched junction bases numbered 10, after V lost 4 bases and J lost 6 bases. The CDR3 loop spans 16 amino acids. The germline gives CDR1 SGHDT, CDR2 FRDEAV. The chain's CDR3 is CASSPDSWGGAGQLYF. The sequenced part of the CDR3 DNA is TGTGCCAGCAGTCCGGACAGTTGGGGGGGCGCCGGG.

The sample holds a few counts of this clone. The genes and germline here are from mouse. CDR3 DNA, as far as it was read: TGCACCTGCAGTGCAGATGGGACAGGGAGTGAC. This gives the protein CTCSADGTGSD. The whole CDR3 region reads CTCSADGTGSDTQYF. This chain links TRBV1 with TRBJ2-5, with TRBD1 identical over 9 bases. The observed sequence ends 4 residues before the CDR3 terminus, with the missing tail filled in from the germline J gene. Germline CDR1 reads NSQYPW; CDR2 reads LRSPGD (reference sequence). This CDR3 comprises 15 residues.

This clone occurred a few times. TCRdb lists a protein that is different at residue 12 from the translated DNA; the protein given here uses the DNA translation. Gene names are the mouse ones. Read sequence stops 3 residues before the CDR3 end, and the germline J gene provides the missing end. The chain recombines TRBV19 with TRBJ1-3; no firm D call. V shed 5 bases and J shed 0 bases, with 12 bases lying between them. The CDR3 runs to 15 residues. From germline, CDR1 is FNHDT and CDR2 SITEND (reference sequence). The CDR3 reads CASSGRHPSGNTLYF. The DNA read from the CDR3 is TGTGCCAGCAGCGGTCGACACCCTTCTGGAAATACG.

In this sample, this clone turned up many times. The gene names given are mouse names. Read data end 4 residues before the CDR3 end; the end is taken from the germline J gene. The J gene is TRBJ2-1, the V gene TRBV13-3; the match to TRBD1 covers 10 bases. Per the germline V gene, CDR1 is NNHDY and CDR2 is SYVADS. The V gene end was trimmed by 1 base and the J gene end by 4 bases; junction bases not matched to a gene: 5. CDR3 length equals 16 residues. The CDR3 DNA, read in part, is TGTGCCAGCAGTGATACTCCGGGACAGGGGTATGCT. Its protein product is CASSDTPGQGYA. The CDR3 in full is CASSDTPGQGYAEQFF.

In the case of this clone: Gene names refer to mouse genes. The read terminates 4 residues ahead of where the CDR3 ends, so the germline J gene completes it. V is TRBV1 and J is TRBJ1-4; 9 nucleotides align to TRBD1. CDR3 length: 16 residues. Germline lookup yields CDR1 NSQYPW and CDR2 LRSPGD (reference sequence). V lost 3 bases to trimming and J lost 3 bases; unmatched junction nucleotides: 5. CDR3 bases read: TGCACCTGCAGTGCCCTCGACAGGGGGGCCAACGAA. It translates to CTCSALDRGANE. In full, the CDR3 reads CTCSALDRGANERLFF.

A note on this clone: Genes and germline come from the mouse. The read ends 4 residues before the CDR3 terminus; that terminus is restored from the germline J gene. The chain carries TRBV13-1 and TRBJ2-7, with 7 nucleotides matching TRBD2. The germline CDR1 and CDR2 sequences are NSHNY and SYGAGN. The CDR3 length is 14 residues. V lost 0 bases to trimming and J lost 3 bases; unmatched junction nucleotides: 3. CDR3 in amino acids: CASSDDPGGYEQYF. The covered CDR3 bases are TGTGCCAGCAGTGATGACCCTGGGGGCTAT.

A remark on this clone: Mouse gene names apply. The read terminates 4 residues before the CDR3 end, so the remaining end is supplied by the germline J gene. V and J are TRBV13-2 and TRBJ2-7, with D tentatively TRBD2 (6 bases). Germline V CDR1 and CDR2: NNHNN, SYGAGS (reference sequence). This CDR3 comprises 14 residues. The sequenced CDR3 bases are TGTGCCAGCGGTGAGGTGGGGGAGGTTGAT. It codes for CASGEVGEVD. The entire CDR3 protein reads CASGEVGEVDEQYF.

A remark on this clone: The gene symbols are mouse symbols. The CDR3 is cut off 4 residues early in the read; its end comes from the germline J gene. This rearrangement joins TRBV13-1 to TRBJ1-4, with unresolved D. The V and J ends lost 3 bases and 0 bases respectively, with 9 bases between them. The CDR3 runs 15 residues. The germline V gene encodes CDR1 NSHNY and CDR2 SYGAGN. The CDR3 DNA, read in part, is TGTGCCAGCAGTGGCGACAAAATTTCCAACGAA. Its protein product is CASSGDKISNE. The whole CDR3 protein is CASSGDKISNERLFF.